A single sample gave rise to the 32 T cell receptor beta chains below, sequenced in a study of early T cells in non-severe SARS-CoV-2 infection. In TCRdb, the 5' RACE reads were re-called with MiXCR into one record per CDR3 protein. The sample records 20,000 to 30,000 distinct CDR3 sequences, around 4.2% being singletons. Specimen: whole blood. Receptors originate from an adult who was a healthcare worker with PCR-confirmed SARS-CoV-2 infection or an uninfected control (not recorded which).

Ten or more counts support this clonotype. The chain combines TRBV12-3 or TRBV12-4 with TRBJ2-2; D perhaps matches TRBD2 (5 bases). Between the trimmed V and J ends, which lost 4 bases and 1 base, there was a span of 10 bases. The CDR3 loop spans 15 amino acids. The CDR3 loop is CASSYAGRNTGELFF. The CDR3 bases are TGTGCCAGCAGTTATGCGGGCAGGAACACCGGGGAGCTGTTTTTT.

This clonotype was counted at least ten times. The gene calls are TRBV29-1 and TRBJ2-4; perhaps TRBD1 as D (6 bases). Trimming stripped 6 bases from V and 7 bases from J, with 13 bases between. Germline-derived CDR1 and CDR2 are SQVTM and ANQGSEA. The CDR3 is made up of 12 amino acids. This CDR3 is CSVGASGNIQYF. For the CDR3, the DNA is TGCAGCGTGGGGGCGTCGGGGAACATTCAGTACTTC.

V and J are TRBV20-1 and TRBJ2-3; 12 nucleotides match TRBD1. Trimming at V came to 3 bases and at J to 5 bases, leaving 6 bases not matched to a gene. This CDR3 spans 15 amino acids. CDR1 is DFQATT, CDR2 SNEGSKA, per germline (reference sequence). The CDR3 DNA sequence: TGCAGTGCTAGTCTCCGGGACAGGGGGCAAGATACGCAGTATTTT. Its translation: CSASLRDRGQDTQYF.

This clonotype was found many times. V and J are TRBV20-1 and TRBJ2-1; TRBD2 might be the D (5 bases). Germline V gives CDR1 DFQATT, CDR2 SNEGSKA (reference sequence). V was trimmed by 1 base and J by 7 bases, leaving 14 bases between them. The CDR3 sequence is 14 residues long. This CDR3 reads CSARVSGPPNEQFF. CDR3 bases: TGCAGTGCTAGAGTAAGCGGACCCCCAAATGAGCAGTTCTTC.

This clonotype was recorded at least ten times. This rearrangement joins TRBV2 to TRBJ2-7, with 8 bases aligning to TRBD1. Germline V gene lookup returns CDR1 SNHLY and CDR2 FYNNEI. J gave up 0 bases and V 6 bases, and 4 bases lay outside the gene matches. This CDR3 is built from 14 residues. DNA of the CDR3: TGTGCCAGCAGCCGTACAGGGGGCTCCTACGAGCAGTACTTC. Translation: CASSRTGGSYEQYF.

This chain joins TRBV6-5 and TRBJ2-3; D gene ambiguous. In germline, CDR1 is MNHEY, CDR2 SVGAGI. The V end lost 3 bases, the J end lost 5 bases, and 3 bases lay between the germline ends. There are 11 residues in the CDR3. The CDR3 DNA sequence: TGTGCCAGCAGTTATTTAGATACGCAGTATTTT. It encodes CASSYLDTQYF.

This clonotype came up many times. The rearrangement links TRBV5-5 to TRBJ2-1, with D tentatively TRBD2 (5 bases). Trimming removed 2 bases at V and 5 bases at J, with 8 bases between. Per germline, CDR1 SGHKS and CDR2 YYEKEE (reference sequence). The CDR3 sequence is 13 residues long. Here the CDR3 reads CASSFSDNNEQFF. CDR3 bases: TGTGCCAGCAGCTTTAGCGATAACAATGAGCAGTTCTTC.

The chain has TRBV24-1 and TRBJ2-1; D perhaps matches TRBD2 (6 bases). V was shortened by 4 bases and J by 7 bases, with 13 bases between the two germline ends. This CDR3 region has 14 residues. Germline CDR1 KGHDR, CDR2 SFDVKD. The CDR3 DNA is TGTGCCACCAGTGAGGGCGGGAATAGGAATGAGCAGTTCTTC. Protein: CATSEGGNRNEQFF.

Many counts were recorded for this clonotype. The rearrangement joins TRBV6-1 to TRBJ1-1; the D is unclear. This CDR3 has 14 amino acids. From germline, CDR1 is MNHNS and CDR2 SASEGT. Trimming shortened V by 5 bases and J by 1 base, and 11 bases separated the two germline ends. CDR3 protein: CASSFAGGNTEAFF. CDR3 coding DNA: TGTGCCAGCAGTTTCGCGGGAGGGAACACTGAAGCTTTCTTT.

A few counts support this clonotype. The chain recombines TRBV3-1 with TRBJ2-2; no clear D. There are 13 residues in the CDR3. Germline V lookup: CDR1 LGHDT, CDR2 YNNKEL (reference sequence). V gave up 1 base and J gave up 6 bases, with 6 bases separating them. The CDR3 sequence: CASSQARAGELFF. The CDR3 DNA sequence: TGTGCCAGCAGCCAAGCAAGAGCCGGGGAGCTGTTTTTT.

This clonotype was counted between two and nine times. The rearrangement joins TRBV10-2 to TRBJ2-3; 16 positions match TRBD2. The CDR3 is 18 amino acids. The V and J ends lost 7 bases and 0 bases, in that order; junction bases with no gene match: 7. CDR1 and CDR2 (germline): WSHSY, SAAADI. CDR3 nucleotide sequence: TGCGCCAGCACCGCCGGGACTAGCGGGAGGGGAAGCACAGATACGCAGTATTTT. This encodes CASTAGTSGRGSTDTQYF.

J is TRBJ2-1 and V is TRBV21-1; the table's D call of TRBD1 was not tested on the DNA. TRBV21-1 is marked as a pseudogene. The CDR3 has 18 amino acids. CDR3 protein: CASSKDRPKGVSYNEQFF. CDR3 sequence (DNA): TGTGCCAGCAGCAAAGATAGGCCCAAGGGGGTCTCCTACAATGAGCAGTTCTTC.

This clonotype was seen ten or more times. The junction differs from germline at one of its ends, possibly a read error. V is TRBV28 and J is TRBJ1-6; 8 bases are shared with TRBD1. The CDR3 runs 17 residues. From germline, CDR1 is MDHEN and CDR2 SYDVKM. The CDR3 loop reads CASSQTGGKAINSPLHF. In DNA form, the CDR3 reads TGTGCCAGCAGCCAAACAGGGGGAAAGGCAATTAATTCACCCCTCCATTTT.

This clonotype showed up many times. The CDR3 DNA sequence: TGTGCCAGCCAGGGACAGTATAATTCACCCCTCCACTTT. Protein: CASQGQYNSPLHF. V is TRBV2 and J is TRBJ1-6; 7 nucleotides match TRBD1. CDR1 and CDR2 (germline): SNHLY, FYNNEI. CDR3 length: 13 amino acids. Trimming cost V 8 bases and J 4 bases; bases outside gene matches: 2.

This clonotype was observed many times. The V and J genes are TRBV5-4 and TRBJ1-6; D not resolved. CDR3 size: 13 residues. Germline CDR1 SGHNT, CDR2 YYREEE (reference sequence). V was cut by 4 bases and J by 9 bases, with 11 bases left in between. Here the CDR3 DNA reads TGTGCCAGCAGCCGGACGATTGGTTCACCCCTCCACTTT. Translation gives CASSRTIGSPLHF.

This clonotype was picked up many times. The J gene is TRBJ2-7, the V gene TRBV5-4, with 13 bases fitting TRBD2. Trimming took 4 bases from V and 6 from J; bases not matched to a gene: 4. CDR3 length: 14 amino acids. Per germline, CDR1 SGHNT and CDR2 YYREEE (reference sequence). The CDR3 DNA reads as TGTGCCAGCAGCCTGGGACTAGCGGGACGCGAGCAGTACTTC. This codes for CASSLGLAGREQYF.

This clonotype has a count of ten or more. The chain joins TRBV5-1 to TRBJ2-5, with D unresolved. The CDR3 totals 15 residues. Deletions cut 4 bases from V and 1 base from J, with 14 bases between. Germline CDR1 reads SGHRS; CDR2 reads YFSETQ. As DNA, the CDR3 is TGCGCCAGCAGCCCTTCAATATGGGGCCAAGAGACCCAGTACTTC. Encoded protein: CASSPSIWGQETQYF.

This clonotype came up many times. This rearrangement joins TRBV3-1 to TRBJ2-1, with D maybe TRBD2 (7 bases). Germline lookup yields CDR1 LGHDT and CDR2 YNNKEL (reference sequence). V was cut by 4 bases and J by 7 bases, with 20 bases left in between. The CDR3 is made up of 16 amino acids. The CDR3 here is CASSPDGGGEGNEQFF. CDR3 DNA: TGTGCCAGCAGCCCTGACGGGGGCGGGGAGGGAAATGAGCAGTTCTTC.

The gene calls are TRBV5-1 and TRBJ2-7; TRBD1 aligns across 7 bases. This CDR3 contains 15 residues. Germline CDR1 and CDR2: SGHRS and YFSETQ. The trim removed 4 bases at V and 2 bases at J, leaving 9 bases unmatched. As DNA, the CDR3 is TGCGCCAGCAGCCCGCAGACAGGGAACACCTACGAGCAGTACTTC. Encoded protein: CASSPQTGNTYEQYF.

Ten or more counts support this clonotype. This chain uses TRBV5-1 with TRBJ2-1; D unclear. V dropped 0 bases and J dropped 1 base, with 11 bases sitting between them. The CDR3 consists of 16 residues. Germline V gene data show CDR1 as SGHRS and CDR2 as YFSETQ. The CDR3 region is CASSLAGLESYNEQFF. Written as DNA, the CDR3 is TGCGCCAGCAGCTTGGCCGGTCTTGAGTCCTACAATGAGCAGTTCTTC.

This clonotype was seen ten or more times. This chain connects TRBV20-1 to TRBJ2-7; no definite D call. Germline V gives CDR1 DFQATT, CDR2 SNEGSKA (reference sequence). V was trimmed by 3 bases and J by 5 bases, leaving 11 bases between them. The CDR3 contains 12 residues. CDR3 nucleotides: TGCAGTGCTAGTCCCCCAGGCCACGAGCAGTACTTC. This translates into CSASPPGHEQYF.

This clonotype was seen many times. The DNA of the CDR3 is TGTGCCAGCAGCTTATCCGGGGGTAGCTTCCCCCAATACAATGAGCAGTTCTTC. This gives the protein CASSLSGGSFPQYNEQFF. The chain is built from TRBV7-3 and TRBJ2-1; D possibly corresponds to TRBD2 (6 bases). Germline CDR1 is SGHTA and CDR2 is FQGTGA. This CDR3 has 18 residues. V lost 2 bases, J lost 4 bases, and 21 bases lay in between.

This sequence joins TRBV15 and TRBJ1-2, with 7 bases aligning to TRBD1. This CDR3 has 14 amino acids. CDR1 and CDR2 (germline): LNHNV, YYDKDF (reference sequence). V gave up 4 bases and J gave up 3 bases; unmatched junction bases: 5. CDR3: CATSNLQGYYGYTF. As DNA, the CDR3 is TGTGCCACCAGCAACCTACAGGGGTACTATGGCTACACCTTC.

J is TRBJ1-5 and V is TRBV28; 8 bases match TRBD1. V lost 4 bases to trimming and J lost 6 bases; unmatched junction nucleotides: 8. CDR1 is MDHEN and CDR2 is SYDVKM in the germline V gene. The CDR3 consists of 15 residues. The CDR3 DNA reads as TGTGCCAGCAGTTCATCGGGCACAGGGGGTCAGCCCCAGCATTTT. Translation gives CASSSSGTGGQPQHF. Full variable domain (remainder filled in from reference TRBV28 and TRBJ1-5): DVKVTQSSRYLVKRTGEKVFLECVQDMDHENMFWYRQDPGLGLRLIYFSYDVKMKEKGDIPEGYSVSREKKERFSLILESASTNQTSMYLCASSSSGTGGQPQHFGDGTRLSIL.

This clonotype came up a few times. In DNA, the CDR3 is TGTGCCAGCAGTGAAGGTCGGAGCTCCTACGAGCAGTACTTC. This encodes CASSEGRSSYEQYF. The chain couples TRBV2 to TRBJ2-7; D is unresolved. This CDR3 has 14 amino acids. Germline V gene sequence: CDR1 SNHLY, CDR2 FYNNEI. Between the trimmed V and J ends, which lost 1 base and 0 bases, there was a span of 7 bases.

This clonotype appeared many times. The rearrangement uses TRBV20-1 and TRBJ1-6; no clear D gene. CDR3 size: 13 residues. Germline V CDR1 and CDR2: DFQATT, SNEGSKA (reference sequence). V was pared by 0 bases and J by 7 bases, with 7 bases between. The CDR3 protein is CSARDSGNSPLHF. The CDR3 nucleotides are TGCAGTGCTAGAGATTCGGGGAATTCACCCCTCCACTTT.

This clonotype was counted between two and nine times. This chain links TRBV7-9 with TRBJ1-1; TRBD1 agrees at 7 bases. CDR1 is SEHNR, CDR2 FQNEAQ, per germline (reference sequence). The CDR3 is 15 residues long. The V and J ends lost 3 bases and 4 bases, in that order; junction bases with no gene match: 8. The CDR3 region has the DNA TGTGCCAGCAGCTTGCAAGGGGGCGTTGGCACTGAAGCTTTCTTT. Translation: CASSLQGGVGTEAFF. The full variable domain, rest sourced from reference TRBV7-9 and TRBJ1-1, is DTGVSQNPRHKITKRGQNVTFRCDPISEHNRLYWYRQTLGQGPEFLTYFQNEAQLEKSRLLSDRFSAERPKGSFSTLEIQRTEQGDSAMYLCASSLQGGVGTEAFFGQGTRLTVV.

The gene calls are TRBV7-8 and TRBJ2-7; a weak D match, TRBD2 (6 bases). V was trimmed by 6 bases and J by 2 bases, leaving 14 bases between them. The germline V gene has CDR1 SGHVS and CDR2 FQNEAQ. The CDR3 is made up of 14 amino acids. The CDR3 nucleotides read TGTGCCAGCAGGGTAGGCGGGGCGACCTACGAGCAGTACTTC. Translating gives CASRVGGATYEQYF.

V is TRBV20-1 and J is TRBJ1-1, with D unclear. The CDR3 sequence is 14 residues long. V was trimmed by 5 bases and J by 2 bases, leaving 15 bases between them. Germline CDR1 and CDR2: DFQATT and SNEGSKA (reference sequence). This chain's CDR3 is CSAAVRIANTEAFF. The CDR3 nucleotides are TGCAGTGCTGCAGTCAGGATAGCAAACACTGAAGCTTTCTTT.

This clonotype was seen repeatedly, ten times or more. The CDR3 is CASSLSVNTGELFF. CDR3 bases: TGTGCCAGCAGCTTATCGGTGAACACCGGGGAGCTGTTTTTT. The chain couples TRBV11-3 to TRBJ2-2; D ambiguous. Between the trimmed V and J ends, which lost 2 bases and 1 base, there was a span of 5 bases. Germline-derived CDR1 and CDR2 are SGHNT and YENEEA. CDR3 length equals 14 residues.

This clonotype was counted many times. The chain employs TRBV28 and TRBJ2-7; the D is unclear. Germline values: CDR1 MDHEN, CDR2 SYDVKM. V was shortened by 4 bases and J by 3 bases, with 13 bases between the two germline ends. This CDR3 is built from 14 residues. The CDR3 is CASSSSNYLYEQYF. CDR3 DNA: TGTGCCAGCAGTTCGAGTAACTATCTCTACGAGCAGTACTTC. The full variable domain, in which reference TRBV28 and TRBJ2-7 provide the parts outside the CDR3, is DVKVTQSSRYLVKRTGEKVFLECVQDMDHENMFWYRQDPGLGLRLIYFSYDVKMKEKGDIPEGYSVSREKKERFSLILESASTNQTSMYLCASSSSNYLYEQYFGPGTRLTVT.

The chain recombines TRBV5-1 with TRBJ2-2; the D gene is possibly TRBD1 (6 bases). The CDR3 totals 16 residues. The V gene's germline CDR1 is SGHRS and CDR2 YFSETQ. V was cut by 2 bases and J by 1 base, with 12 bases left in between. DNA for the CDR3: TGCGCCAGCAGCTTCCTGCCGGGACAGAACACCGGGGAGCTGTTTTTT. The encoded protein is CASSFLPGQNTGELFF.